The source of this T cell receptor (beta chain) is a study of CD8+ T cells in alopecia areata (dated by TCRdb to 2016 to 2019). Looking at the study overall: Skin from C3H/HeJ donors with spontaneous alopecia (about 6-12 months old) was grafted onto female C3H/HeJ recipients aged roughly 7-11 weeks. Scalp tissue and sorted CD4+ and CD8+ peripheral blood T cells from patchy and totalis/universalis alopecia areata patients and from healthy controls were covered by human TCRbeta sequencing. Amplification of TCRbeta CDR3 regions was done by immunoSEQ multiplex PCR using 35 Vbeta forward primers and 13 Jbeta reverse primers. RNA was extracted with the PAXgene miRNA kit for fixed scalp, the miRNeasy kit for PBMCs, and the RNeasy kit for mouse skin. Scalp clonality was compared across normal scalp (n=4), patchy alopecia areata scalp (n=8), and alopecia totalis/universalis scalp (n=8). To study T cell clonal expansion in alopecia areata, the researchers applied high-throughput TCRbeta sequencing to both the C3H/HeJ mouse model and human patients. The full study reports these points: Unlike mouse skin, which is dominated by gammadelta T cells, normal human skin has resident alphabeta T cells that are also sequenced, and this complicates analysis of the scalp TCR repertoire. Compared with normal scalp, lesional scalp had higher clonality and more expanded CD8+ clones, particularly in alopecia totalis/universalis, a pattern that suggests antigenic drive. Shared TCR sequences between patients were less evident than in mice, which may be partly attributable to HLA diversity in the patient population.

Pooled mouse cutaneous lymph node cells were stained for CD4, CD8alpha, NKG2D, NKG2ACE and other markers and were then sorted on a BD Influx. Library creation used the immunoSEQ multiplex PCR assay. RNA was extracted from all samples and reverse transcribed into cDNA, which served as template for TCR sequencing. First-strand cDNA was synthesized with SuperScript III using a 2:1 mix of oligo-dT and random hexamers. Amplification bias was assessed with a synthetic immune receptor repertoire, and residual bias was removed computationally. Sequencing of the libraries was done on Illumina HiSeq using 60 bp reads that spanned the CDR3 and were read from J toward V. The source study handled its data this way. Raw reads were preprocessed to remove errors, and CDR3 was defined according to IMGT conventions as the region from the conserved cysteine to phenylalanine. Clonality was computed by normalizing Shannon entropy by log2 of the number of productive unique TCRs and subtracting the result from 1. Scalp TCRbeta sequences were cross-referenced with sorted blood CD4 and CD8 repertoires so that the CD4 or CD8 identity of scalp clones could be inferred. Here the immuneACCESS table is served through TCRdb, limited to in-frame sequences with V and J called. Missing clones are a known gap in these copies; in checked studies unresolved V genes cover under half, and the rest lacks a known reason. Clone size and the V and J calls come from that table; the DNA yielded D and trimming. This sample holds about 19,000 clones in total, without any singletons. The biggest ten clones account for over 25% of the sample.

The cysteine opens and the phenylalanine closes a CDR3 of 14 amino acids. Sequencing covers 30 bases of the CDR3, shown here with the frame starting at base 1. The germline V gene yields NNHDY for CDR1 and SYVADS for CDR2. The V end loses 4 bases and the J end loses 0 bases, and a stretch of 10 bases separates them. With respect to this clone: Its antigen has not been determined. Because the receptor is murine, the gene names and germline sequences shown are mouse ones. The read ends 4 residues before the CDR3 terminus; that terminus is restored from the germline J gene.

The sample taken for sequencing was CD8+ T cells sorted from a lymph node. The origin of this receptor is a C3H/HeJ mouse with alopecia areata. These mice carry the MHC haplotype H2-k. The rearrangement joined TRBV13-3 to TRBJ1-1; possibly the D gene is TRBD1, per 5 matching bases. The sequenced CDR3 bases are TGTGCCAGCAGTTCCAGGGTTGCAAACACA. The encoded protein is CASSSRVANT. In full, the CDR3 is CASSSRVANTEVFF.